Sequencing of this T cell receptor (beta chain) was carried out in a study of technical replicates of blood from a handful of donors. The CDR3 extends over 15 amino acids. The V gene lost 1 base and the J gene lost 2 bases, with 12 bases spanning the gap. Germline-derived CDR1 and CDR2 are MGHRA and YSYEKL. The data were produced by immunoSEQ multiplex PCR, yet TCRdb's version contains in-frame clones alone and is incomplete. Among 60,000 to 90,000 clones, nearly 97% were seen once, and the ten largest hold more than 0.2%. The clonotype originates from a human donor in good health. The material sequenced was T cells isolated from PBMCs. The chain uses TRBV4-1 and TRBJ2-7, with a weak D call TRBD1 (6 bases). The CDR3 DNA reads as TGCGCCAGCAGCCAAGGCCGAGGGGGTCCCTACGAGCAGTACTTC. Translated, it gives CASSQGRGGPYEQYF.